Each of the 22 T cell receptor beta chains below was sequenced from the same sample in a study of blood T cells in healthy people across ages. The second PCR ran 7 to 11 cycles with a sample-barcoded 5' primer and J-beta primers. TCRdb re-derived calls from the 5' RACE reads in MiXCR, one entry per CDR3 protein. The sample contains about 680,000 distinct CDR3 sequences, 45% to 50% of which appear only once. Sequenced: blood. The origin of the receptors is an older woman in good health.

The CDR3 coding sequence is TGTGCCACCAGCAGAGGTGGTAGCGGGAACTACGAGCAGTACTTC. Protein product: CATSRGGSGNYEQYF. The rearrangement links TRBV15 to TRBJ2-7; 8 bases fit TRBD2. With V trimmed by 1 base and J by 3 bases, 5 bases remained unmatched. This CDR3 contains 15 residues. Germline V gene sequence: CDR1 LNHNV, CDR2 YYDKDF (reference sequence). The complete variable domain, with remaining parts taken from reference TRBV15 and TRBJ2-7, reads DAMVIQNPRYQVTQFGKPVTLSCSQTLNHNVMYWYQQKSSQAPKLLFHYYDKDFNNEADTPDNFQSRRPNTSFCFLDIRSPGLGDTAMYLCATSRGGSGNYEQYFGPGTRLTVT.

This clonotype was seen more than once but under ten times. An end of the junction differs from the germline gene, which may be a read error. The V and J genes are TRBV28 and TRBJ2-1; unclear D gene. Germline V gene lookup returns CDR1 MDHEN and CDR2 SYDVKM. The CDR3 has 13 amino acids. DNA for the CDR3: TGCGCCAGCAGCTTTATTACCTACAATGAGCAGTTCTTC. This encodes CASSFITYNEQFF.

Concerning this clonotype itself: Possible read error: a much larger clone is one base away. The CDR3 DNA reads TGCGGTGCTAAGAACTCATTACTGACAGGGGGCATCCGTCAGCCCCAGCATTTT. This sequence encodes CGAKNSLLTGGIRQPQHF. The J gene is TRBJ1-5, the V gene TRBV20-1, with 10 nucleotides matching TRBD1. The CDR3 contains 18 residues. Germline V gene lookup returns CDR1 DFQATT and CDR2 SNEGSKA (reference sequence).

The chain recombines TRBV27 with TRBJ2-7, with 8 bases lining up with TRBD1. This CDR3 region has 13 residues. CDR1 is MNHEY, CDR2 SMNVEV, per germline (reference sequence). Trimming cost V 5 bases and J 5 bases; bases outside gene matches: 5. The CDR3 DNA is TGTGCCAGCAGTCGGAAGACAGGGGACGAGCAGTACTTC. Translation gives CASSRKTGDEQYF.

The V call is TRBV6-1, the J call TRBJ2-1; perhaps TRBD1 as D (6 bases). CDR3 length: 16 amino acids. The germline gives CDR1 MNHNS, CDR2 SASEGT. V shed 5 bases and J shed 5 bases, with 19 bases lying between them. For the CDR3, the DNA is TGTGCCAGCAGTTTCCGCCGGGACAACATCCACAATGAGCAGTTCTTC. It is translated as CASSFRRDNIHNEQFF.

For this clonotype: An end of the junction does not agree with germline; a read error may underlie this. This chain uses TRBV7-2 with TRBJ2-7; D remains ambiguous. Looked up from germline, CDR1 is SGHTA and CDR2 is FQGNSA. This CDR3 is 12 amino acids long. This chain's CDR3 is CASSLVREAQYF. The CDR3, as DNA: TGTGCCAGCAGCTTAGTCCGAGAGGCCCAGTACTTT.

The chain combines TRBV12-3 or TRBV12-4 with TRBJ2-6; D is uncertain. The CDR3 loop spans 16 amino acids. Trimming stripped 3 bases from V and 0 bases from J, with 9 bases between. CDR3 in DNA: TGTGCCAGCAGTTTGTCGTGGAGCTCTGGGGCCAACGTCCTGACTTTC. Its protein is CASSLSWSSGANVLTF.

There are a few counts of this clonotype. The chain joins TRBV20-1 to TRBJ1-5, with TRBD1 matching over 8 bases. The trim removed 0 bases at V and 6 bases at J, leaving 7 bases unmatched. This CDR3 is built from 15 residues. Germline assignment: CDR1 DFQATT and CDR2 SNEGSKA (reference sequence). The DNA of the CDR3 is TGCAGTGCTAGAGATCCCGGACAGGGAAGTCAGCCCCAGCATTTT. It codes for CSARDPGQGSQPQHF.

The rearrangement uses TRBV20-1 and TRBJ2-7; 7 bases fit TRBD1. This CDR3 comprises 11 residues. Germline V gene data show CDR1 as DFQATT and CDR2 as SNEGSKA (reference sequence). Germline trimming cut 5 bases from V and 2 bases from J; bases unmatched to any gene: 0. The CDR3 spells CSAGTAYEQYF. Here the CDR3 DNA reads TGCAGTGCTGGGACAGCCTACGAGCAGTACTTC.

This chain links TRBV20-1 with TRBJ2-1; D possibly corresponds to TRBD1 (6 bases). The germline CDR1 and CDR2 sequences are DFQATT and SNEGSKA (reference sequence). The V end lost 8 bases, the J end lost 6 bases, and 20 bases lay between the germline ends. The CDR3 length is 14 residues. The CDR3 DNA sequence: TGCAGTACACAGGACGTGAGCAGGGGCAATGAGCAGTTCTTC. Its translation: CSTQDVSRGNEQFF.

This clonotype was observed a few times. The chain uses TRBV20-1 and TRBJ2-1, with D possibly being TRBD1 or TRBD2 (7 bases each). Germline V gene data show CDR1 as DFQATT and CDR2 as SNEGSKA (reference sequence). CDR3 length equals 13 residues. V lost 6 bases and J lost 3, with 12 bases in between. Here the CDR3 DNA reads TGCAGTGCCCCCAGGGGGGGCTACAATGAGCAGTTCTTC. This gives the protein CSAPRGGYNEQFF.

This chain uses TRBV2 with TRBJ2-2; TRBD2 aligns across 10 bases. V shed 7 bases and J 6 bases; nucleotides not matched to a gene: 5. The CDR3 extends over 14 amino acids. Germline V gene data show CDR1 as SNHLY and CDR2 as FYNNEI. The CDR3 DNA is TGTGCCAGCATGCCTAGCGGGAGATCCGGGGAGCTGTTTTTT. It yields the protein CASMPSGRSGELFF.

The genes are TRBV5-5 and TRBJ2-7, with a possible D match to TRBD2 (5 bases). CDR3 length: 12 amino acids. Between the trimmed V and J ends, which lost 5 bases and 4 bases, there was a span of 10 bases. Germline values: CDR1 SGHKS, CDR2 YYEKEE (reference sequence). CDR3 DNA: TGTGCCAGCAGTCCGGACTTTTACGAGCAGTACTTC. Protein sequence: CASSPDFYEQYF.

V usage is TRBV5-1 and J usage is TRBJ2-3, with TRBD2 matching 8 bases. CDR1 is SGHRS, CDR2 YFSETQ, per germline. This CDR3 region has 15 residues. V trimming: 4 bases; J trimming: 4 bases; junction bases outside the gene matches: 8. In DNA, the CDR3 is TGCGCCAGCAGCGCAACAACCGGGGGGGCAGATACGCAGTATTTT. As protein: CASSATTGGADTQYF.

This clonotype was recorded only once. CDR3 DNA: TGCGCCAGCAGCCCTCAGGCGGGGACCTGGTATGGCTACACCTTC. This codes for CASSPQAGTWYGYTF. This chain joins TRBV5-1 and TRBJ1-2; the D gene is possibly TRBD1 (5 bases). Germline CDR1 reads SGHRS; CDR2 reads YFSETQ. Deletions cut 4 bases from V and 5 bases from J, with 18 bases between. This CDR3 has 15 amino acids. Supplemented by reference TRBV5-1 and TRBJ1-2, the full variable domain reads KAGVTQTPRYLIKTRGQQVTLSCSPISGHRSVSWYQQTPGQGLQFLFEYFSETQRNKGNFPGRFSGRQFSNSRSEMNVSTLELGDSALYLCASSPQAGTWYGYTFGSGTRLTVV.

At least ten counts were recorded for this clonotype. This chain uses TRBV4-1 with TRBJ2-5; 10 positions match TRBD2. Germline V gene sequence: CDR1 MGHRA, CDR2 YSYEKL. V trimming: 4 bases; J trimming: 5 bases; junction bases outside the gene matches: 19. The CDR3 totals 19 residues. In nucleotides, the CDR3 is TGCGCCAGCAGCCCTCTGGGGCCAGCTAGCGGGAGTGGTCGGGAGACCCAGTACTTC. It translates to CASSPLGPASGSGRETQYF.

On this clonotype: A junction end diverges from the germline sequence, so it may reflect a read error. The chain is built from TRBV24-1 and TRBJ2-5; D is uncertain. Per the germline V gene, CDR1 is KGHDR and CDR2 is SFDVKD. The CDR3 is 16 amino acids. CDR3 in DNA: TGTGTCACCAGTGATTTTCAGGCAGGTACGCAAGAGACCCAGTACTTC. Translation gives CVTSDFQAGTQETQYF.

V and J are TRBV12-3 or TRBV12-4 and TRBJ2-6, with TRBD2 as a possible D gene (5 bases). This CDR3 is 20 amino acids long. V was trimmed by 2 bases and J by 0 bases, leaving 20 bases between them. The CDR3 here is CASSLIAPGSDLSGANVLTF. CDR3 sequence (DNA): TGTGCCAGCAGTTTAATAGCGCCGGGCAGCGACCTCTCTGGGGCCAACGTCCTGACTTTC.

The rearrangement joins TRBV10-3 to TRBJ2-1; maybe TRBD2 (7 bases). Between the trimmed V and J ends, which lost 9 bases and 2 bases, there was a span of 14 bases. The CDR3 consists of 14 residues. Germline V gene lookup returns CDR1 ENHRY and CDR2 SYGVKD. The CDR3 region is CAIGGAGPYNEQFF. The DNA for the CDR3 is TGTGCCATAGGGGGAGCGGGGCCCTACAATGAGCAGTTCTTC.

A few counts support this clonotype. This chain links TRBV18 with TRBJ2-7, with 15 positions matching TRBD2. Germline trimming cut 8 bases from V and 7 bases from J; bases unmatched to any gene: 6. The CDR3 extends over 14 amino acids. Germline-derived CDR1 and CDR2 are KGHSH and LQKENI. CDR3 nucleotides: TGTGCCAGCAGTCCCGGACTAGCGGGAGGGGAGCAGTACTTC. Translating gives CASSPGLAGGEQYF. Combining the CDR3 with reference TRBV18 and TRBJ2-7 gives the whole variable domain NAGVMQNPRHLVRRRGQEARLRCSPMKGHSHVYWYRQLPEEGLKFMVYLQKENIIDESGMPKERFSAEFPKEGPSILRIQQVVRGDSAAYFCASSPGLAGGEQYFGPGTRLTVT.

This clonotype was observed a handful of times. The chain employs TRBV24-1 and TRBJ2-6; 8 bases match TRBD1. The J segment lost 1 base and the V segment lost 4 bases, leaving 5 bases of the junction unmatched. The CDR3 spans 17 residues. Germline assignment: CDR1 KGHDR and CDR2 SFDVKD. The CDR3 DNA reads as TGTGCCACCAGTGAGAACCACAGGGGGTCTGGGGCCAACGTCCTGACTTTC. Translation gives CATSENHRGSGANVLTF.

This clonotype was found many times. In DNA form, the CDR3 reads TGCAGTGCTAGAGATCGGACAGGGGCGGTAACCCAGTACTTC. This translates into CSARDRTGAVTQYF. The chain combines TRBV20-1 with TRBJ2-5; TRBD1 aligns across 9 bases. This CDR3 has 14 residues. V was pared by 0 bases and J by 8 bases, with 7 bases of the junction left unmatched. Germline CDR1 DFQATT, CDR2 SNEGSKA (reference sequence).